These 9 T cell receptor beta chains were sequenced from one sample in a study of cytomegalovirus exposure and HLA in healthy donors. This PCR relied on a set of 60 Vbeta primers and 13 Jbeta primers. Assay: immunoSEQ multiplex PCR; the TCRdb copy retains only in-frame clones and omits some. The sample yields tens of thousands of clones, over 75% seen once. Input material: PBMCs. The receptors come from a man aged 40-50 years in good health and CMV-seronegative.

The genes are TRBV5-4 and TRBJ2-7, with 10 bases that match TRBD1. CDR1 and CDR2 from the germline V gene are SGHNT and YYREEE (reference sequence). After removal of 5 bases from V and 6 bases from J, the junction contained 2 bases not matched to a gene. The CDR3 is 12 residues long. CDR3: CASSRTGGEQYF. DNA for the CDR3: TGTGCCAGCAGTCGGACAGGGGGCGAGCAGTACTTC.

The chain carries TRBV29-1 and TRBJ2-1, with D possibly matching TRBD2 (6 bases). CDR1 is SQVTM and CDR2 is ANQGSEA in the germline V gene. Trimming removed 8 bases from V and 5 bases from J, with 10 bases in between. The CDR3 is 11 amino acids. The CDR3 region has the DNA TGCAGCCTAGGACTAAACAATGAGCAGTTCTTC. Translation gives CSLGLNNEQFF.

The sample holds a few counts of this clone. The chain recombines TRBV18 with TRBJ2-3; TRBD1 is a possible D gene (5 bases). The length of the CDR3 is 14 residues. Germline assignment: CDR1 KGHSH and CDR2 LQKENI. Trimming shortened V by 4 bases and J by 0 bases, and 8 bases separated the two germline ends. For the CDR3, the DNA is TGTGCCAGCTCACGGACAACTAGCACAGATACGCAGTATTTT. Protein: CASSRTTSTDTQYF.

CDR3 nucleotide sequence: TGTGCCAGCAGACCGGGACAACAAGAGACCCAGTACTTC. This translates into CASRPGQQETQYF. This chain joins TRBV7-2 and TRBJ2-5; D is possibly TRBD1 (6 bases). This CDR3 contains 13 residues. V gave up 6 bases and J gave up 2 bases, with 10 bases separating them. Germline lookup yields CDR1 SGHTA and CDR2 FQGNSA. Full variable domain (remainder filled in from reference TRBV7-2 and TRBJ2-5): GAGVSQSPSNKVTEKGKDVELRCDPISGHTALYWYRQSLGQGLEFLIYFQGNSAPDKSGLPSDRFSAERTGGSVSTLTIQRTQQEDSAVYLCASRPGQQETQYFGPGTRLLVL.

This chain joins TRBV29-1 and TRBJ1-1; no clear D gene. The ends were cut back, 2 bases at V and 1 base at J, with 2 bases in the middle. Germline CDR1 is SQVTM and CDR2 is ANQGSEA. CDR3 length: 11 residues. This chain's CDR3 is CSVERNTEAFF. The CDR3, as DNA: TGCAGCGTTGAACGGAACACTGAAGCTTTCTTT.

J is TRBJ1-1 and V is TRBV18; D is unresolved. With 2 bases removed from V and 1 base from J, the gap between germline ends came to 14 bases. The CDR3 length is 16 residues. CDR1 and CDR2 (germline): KGHSH, LQKENI. In DNA form, the CDR3 reads TGTGCCAGCTCACCAAAGACCCTCGAGGGGAACACTGAAGCTTTCTTT. It codes for CASSPKTLEGNTEAFF. The full variable domain, completed using reference TRBV18 and TRBJ1-1, is NAGVMQNPRHLVRRRGQEARLRCSPMKGHSHVYWYRQLPEEGLKFMVYLQKENIIDESGMPKERFSAEFPKEGPSILRIQQVVRGDSAAYFCASSPKTLEGNTEAFFGQGTRLTVV.

This clone was seen only once. The gene calls are TRBV5-1 and TRBJ2-1; 9 positions agree with TRBD1. Looked up from germline, CDR1 is SGHRS and CDR2 is YFSETQ. The CDR3 spans 14 residues. V dropped 4 bases and J dropped 9; count of bases not matched to a gene: 8. CDR3 nucleotide sequence: TGCGCCAGCAGCCCCGGGACAGGGAGAGCTGAGCAGTTCTTC. Amino acids: CASSPGTGRAEQFF.

CDR3 in amino acids: CSVLGLPALYNEQFF. The CDR3 bases are TGCAGCGTTCTTGGACTCCCCGCTTTGTACAATGAGCAGTTCTTC. V usage is TRBV29-1 and J usage is TRBJ2-1; perhaps TRBD2 as D (5 bases). The CDR3 is 15 amino acids. V was pared by 5 bases and J by 4 bases, with 18 bases between. CDR1 and CDR2 from the germline V gene are SQVTM and ANQGSEA.

The genes are TRBV14 and TRBJ2-1, with TRBD2 matching 9 bases. The CDR3 contains 15 residues. The germline V gene has CDR1 SGHDN and CDR2 FVKESK. The J segment lost 4 bases and the V segment lost 3 bases, leaving 4 bases of the junction unmatched. The CDR3 is CASSHPSGRYNEQFF. The CDR3 DNA reads TGTGCCAGCAGCCACCCAAGCGGGAGGTACAATGAGCAGTTCTTC.